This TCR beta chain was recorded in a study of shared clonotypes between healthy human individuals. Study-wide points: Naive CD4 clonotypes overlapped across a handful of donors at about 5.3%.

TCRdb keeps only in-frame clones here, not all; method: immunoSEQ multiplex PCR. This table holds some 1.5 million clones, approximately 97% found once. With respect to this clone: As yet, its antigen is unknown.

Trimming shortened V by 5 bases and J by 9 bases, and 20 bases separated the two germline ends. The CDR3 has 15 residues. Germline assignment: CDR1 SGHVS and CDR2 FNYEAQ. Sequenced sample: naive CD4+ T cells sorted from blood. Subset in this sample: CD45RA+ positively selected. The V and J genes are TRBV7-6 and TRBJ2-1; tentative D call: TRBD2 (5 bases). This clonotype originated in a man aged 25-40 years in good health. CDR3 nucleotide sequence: TGTGCCAGCAGCCGGACTTTCAGCCCTACATCTGAGCAGTTCTTC. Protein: CASSRTFSPTSEQFF.